This T cell receptor beta chain was observed in a study of shared clonotypes between healthy human individuals. Study in general: With ages of 18 to 49, the donors were a couple of women and three men.

Notes on the study in general: Sharing across four donors was highest in naive CD4 (roughly 5%) and lowest in memory CD8 (approximately 0.4%). Generation probabilities of non-shared clonotypes were lower (relative to those shared by all four donors).

Comment on this clone: No antigen is known for it.

The data were produced by immunoSEQ multiplex PCR, yet TCRdb's version contains in-frame clones alone and is incomplete. The table lists about 2,500,000 clones, more than 80% of them singletons. This CDR3 spans 13 amino acids. Germline values: CDR1 MNHEY, CDR2 SVGAGI. V was clipped by 5 bases and J by 6 bases, with 13 bases between them. Investigators divided CD4+ cells into CD45RA+ naive and CD45RA-negative memory subsets. The rearrangement uses TRBV6-5 and TRBJ1-2; D perhaps matches TRBD1 (5 bases). The source is a man younger than 35 in good health. The source material was naive CD4+ T cells sorted from blood. Described subset: CD45RA+ positively selected. The DNA for the CDR3 is TGTGCCAGCAGTAGGGGTGGCAAGGATGGCTACACCTTC. Amino acid sequence: CASSRGGKDGYTF.